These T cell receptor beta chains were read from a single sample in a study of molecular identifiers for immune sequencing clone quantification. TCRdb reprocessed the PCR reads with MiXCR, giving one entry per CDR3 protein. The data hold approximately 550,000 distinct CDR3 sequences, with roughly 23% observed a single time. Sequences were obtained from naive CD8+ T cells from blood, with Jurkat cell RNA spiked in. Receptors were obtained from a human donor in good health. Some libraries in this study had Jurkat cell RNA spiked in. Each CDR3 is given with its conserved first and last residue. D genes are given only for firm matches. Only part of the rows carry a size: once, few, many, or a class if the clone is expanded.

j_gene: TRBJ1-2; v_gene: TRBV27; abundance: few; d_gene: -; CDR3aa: CASSLGTTDVAINGYTF; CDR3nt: TGTGCCAGCAGTTTAGGGACCACCGACGTAGCTATTAATGGCTACACCTTC
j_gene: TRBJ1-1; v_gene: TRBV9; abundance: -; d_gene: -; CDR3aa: CASSSGAGEAFF; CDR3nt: TGTGCCAGCAGTTCCGGGGCCGGTGAAGCTTTCTTT
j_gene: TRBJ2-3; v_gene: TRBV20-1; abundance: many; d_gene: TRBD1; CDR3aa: CSAREGQGLNTDTQYF; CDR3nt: TGCAGTGCTAGAGAGGGACAGGGCCTAAACACAGATACGCAGTATTTT
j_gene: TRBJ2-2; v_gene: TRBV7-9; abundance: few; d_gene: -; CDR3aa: CASTFHTGELFF; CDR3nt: TGTGCCAGCACCTTTCATACCGGGGAGCTGTTTTTT
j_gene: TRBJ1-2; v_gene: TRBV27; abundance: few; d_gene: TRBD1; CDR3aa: CASSLRGGSYGYTF; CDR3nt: TGTGCCAGCAGTTTAAGAGGGGGCAGCTATGGCTACACCTTC
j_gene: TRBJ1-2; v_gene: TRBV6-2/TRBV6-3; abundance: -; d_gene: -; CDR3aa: CASSEAGNYGYTF; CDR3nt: TGTGCCAGCAGTGAGGCAGGGAATTATGGCTACACCTTC
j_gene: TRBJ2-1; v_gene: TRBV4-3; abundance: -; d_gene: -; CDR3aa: CASSQVLAGDNEQLF; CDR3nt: TGCGCCAGCAGCCAAGTGTTGGCTGGAGACAATGAGCAGCTCTTC
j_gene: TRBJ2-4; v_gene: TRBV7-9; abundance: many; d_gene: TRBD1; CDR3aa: CASSPQGANGKNIQYF; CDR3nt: TGTGCCAGCAGCCCCCAGGGGGCGAACGGCAAAAACATTCAGTACTTC
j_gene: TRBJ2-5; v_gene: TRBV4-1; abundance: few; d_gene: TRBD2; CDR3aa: CASSQDLAGLETQYF; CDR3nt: TGCGCCAGCAGCCAAGACCTAGCGGGTCTGGAGACCCAGTACTTC
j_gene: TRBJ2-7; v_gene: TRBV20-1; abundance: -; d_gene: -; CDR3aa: CSASVEGLSYEQYF; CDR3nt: TGCAGTGCTAGCGTGGAGGGACTCTCCTACGAGCAGTACTTC
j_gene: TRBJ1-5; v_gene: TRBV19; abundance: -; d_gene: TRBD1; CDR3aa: CASIRQGGNQPQHF; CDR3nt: TGTGCCAGTATAAGACAGGGAGGCAATCAGCCCCAGCATTTT
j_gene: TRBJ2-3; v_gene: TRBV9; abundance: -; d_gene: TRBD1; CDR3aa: CASSVGTGGSTDTQYF; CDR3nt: TGTGCCAGCAGCGTCGGGACAGGGGGATCGACAGATACGCAGTATTTT